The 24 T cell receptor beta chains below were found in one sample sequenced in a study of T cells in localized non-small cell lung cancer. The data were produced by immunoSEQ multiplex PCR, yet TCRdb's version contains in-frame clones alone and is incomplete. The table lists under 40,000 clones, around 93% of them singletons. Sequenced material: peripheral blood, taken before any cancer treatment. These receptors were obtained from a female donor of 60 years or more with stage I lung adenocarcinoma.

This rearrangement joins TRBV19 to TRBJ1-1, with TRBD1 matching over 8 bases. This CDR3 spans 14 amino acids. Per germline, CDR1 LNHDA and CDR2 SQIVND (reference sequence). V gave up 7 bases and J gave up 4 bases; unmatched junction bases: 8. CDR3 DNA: TGTGCCAGTATAACGGACAGGGCCCCCACTGAAGCTTTCTTT. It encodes CASITDRAPTEAFF.

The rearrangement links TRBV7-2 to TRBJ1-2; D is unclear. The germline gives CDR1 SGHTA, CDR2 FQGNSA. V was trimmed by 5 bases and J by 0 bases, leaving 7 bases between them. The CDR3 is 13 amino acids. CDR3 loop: CASSDPSNYGYTF. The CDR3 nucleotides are TGTGCCAGCAGCGACCCCTCTAACTATGGCTACACCTTC.

This chain's CDR3 is CASSFEGHYGYTF. CDR3 nucleotide sequence: TGTGCCAGCAGCTTCGAGGGGCATTATGGCTACACCTTC. The chain uses TRBV7-9 and TRBJ1-2, with D tentatively TRBD1 (5 bases). Germline assignment: CDR1 SEHNR and CDR2 FQNEAQ (reference sequence). V gave up 3 bases and J gave up 5 bases, with 10 bases separating them. This CDR3 has 13 amino acids.

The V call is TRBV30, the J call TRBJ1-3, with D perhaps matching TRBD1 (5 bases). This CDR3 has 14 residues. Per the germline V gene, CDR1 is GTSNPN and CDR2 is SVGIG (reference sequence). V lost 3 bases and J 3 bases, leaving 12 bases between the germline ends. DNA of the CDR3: TGTGCCTGGAGATGGAGGGACTTTGGAAACACCATATATTTT. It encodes CAWRWRDFGNTIYF.

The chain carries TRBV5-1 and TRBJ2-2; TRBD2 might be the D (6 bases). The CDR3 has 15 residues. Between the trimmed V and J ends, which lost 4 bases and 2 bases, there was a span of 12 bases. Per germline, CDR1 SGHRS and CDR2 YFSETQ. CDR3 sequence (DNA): TGCGCCAGCAGCCTCACTAGCACAAACACCGGGGAGCTGTTTTTT. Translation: CASSLTSTNTGELFF.

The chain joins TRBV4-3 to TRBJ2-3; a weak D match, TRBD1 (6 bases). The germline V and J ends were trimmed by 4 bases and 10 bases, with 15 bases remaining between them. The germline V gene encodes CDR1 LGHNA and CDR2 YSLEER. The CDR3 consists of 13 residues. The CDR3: CASSRLLQGAQYF. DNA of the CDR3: TGCGCCAGCAGCCGCCTTCTACAGGGTGCGCAGTATTTT.

The CDR3 spells CASSPLDRGQETQYF. Written as DNA, the CDR3 is TGTGCCAGCTCACCCCTAGACAGGGGACAAGAGACCCAGTACTTC. The J gene is TRBJ2-5, the V gene TRBV18; 8 nucleotides match TRBD1. With 3 bases clipped from V and 2 bases from J, the junction kept 5 bases outside the gene matches. Germline loops: CDR1 KGHSH, CDR2 LQKENI. The CDR3 consists of 15 residues. Combining the CDR3 with reference TRBV18 and TRBJ2-5 gives the whole variable domain NAGVMQNPRHLVRRRGQEARLRCSPMKGHSHVYWYRQLPEEGLKFMVYLQKENIIDESGMPKERFSAEFPKEGPSILRIQQVVRGDSAAYFCASSPLDRGQETQYFGPGTRLLVL.

The CDR3 spells CASSEGVAGGPGSSYEQYV. The CDR3 DNA sequence: TGTGCCAGCAGTGAAGGGGTAGCGGGAGGGCCGGGGAGCTCCTACGAGCAGTACGTC. This rearrangement joins TRBV6-1 to TRBJ2-7; 11 positions match TRBD2. CDR1 is MNHNS and CDR2 is SASEGT in the germline V gene. Trimming at V came to 1 base and at J to 0 bases, leaving 11 bases not matched to a gene. This CDR3 is 19 amino acids long.

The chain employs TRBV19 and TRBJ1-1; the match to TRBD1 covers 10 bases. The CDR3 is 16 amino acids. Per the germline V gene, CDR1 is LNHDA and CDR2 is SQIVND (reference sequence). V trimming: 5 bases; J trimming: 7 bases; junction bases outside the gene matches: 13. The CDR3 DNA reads TGTGCCAGTAGTCCCCGACAGGGGGCGCGGGGAGATGAAGCTTTCTTT. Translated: CASSPRQGARGDEAFF.

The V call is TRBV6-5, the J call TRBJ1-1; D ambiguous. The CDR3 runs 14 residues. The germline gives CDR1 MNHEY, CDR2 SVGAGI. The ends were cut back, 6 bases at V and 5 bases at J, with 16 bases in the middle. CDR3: CASSPQEVGTEAFF. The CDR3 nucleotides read TGTGCCAGCAGCCCCCAGGAGGTGGGGACTGAAGCTTTCTTT.

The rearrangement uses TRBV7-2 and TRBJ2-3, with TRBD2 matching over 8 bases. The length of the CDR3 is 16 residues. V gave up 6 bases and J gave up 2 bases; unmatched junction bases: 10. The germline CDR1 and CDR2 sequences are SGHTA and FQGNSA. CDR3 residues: CASSSGVSGVTDTQYF. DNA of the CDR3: TGTGCCAGCAGTTCGGGGGTTAGCGGGGTCACAGATACGCAGTATTTT.

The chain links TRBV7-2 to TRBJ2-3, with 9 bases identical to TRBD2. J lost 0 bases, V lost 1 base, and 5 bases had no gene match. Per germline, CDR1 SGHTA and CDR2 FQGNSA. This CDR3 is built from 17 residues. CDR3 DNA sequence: TGTGCCAGCAGCTTAGTTATTAGCGGGAGTAGCACAGATACGCAGTATTTT. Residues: CASSLVISGSSTDTQYF.

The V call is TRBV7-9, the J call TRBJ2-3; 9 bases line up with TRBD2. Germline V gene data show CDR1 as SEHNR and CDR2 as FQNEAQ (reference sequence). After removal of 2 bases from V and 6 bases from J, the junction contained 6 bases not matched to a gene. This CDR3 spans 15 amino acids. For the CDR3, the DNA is TGTGCCAGCAGCTTACAATCCGGGACTAGCGATACGCAGTATTTT. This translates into CASSLQSGTSDTQYF.

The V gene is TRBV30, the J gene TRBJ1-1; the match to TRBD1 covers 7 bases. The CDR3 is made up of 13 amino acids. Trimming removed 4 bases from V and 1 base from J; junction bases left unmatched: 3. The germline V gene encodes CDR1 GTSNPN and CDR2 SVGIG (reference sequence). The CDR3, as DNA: TGTGCCTGGACAAGACAGGGGAACACTGAAGCTTTCTTT. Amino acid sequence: CAWTRQGNTEAFF.

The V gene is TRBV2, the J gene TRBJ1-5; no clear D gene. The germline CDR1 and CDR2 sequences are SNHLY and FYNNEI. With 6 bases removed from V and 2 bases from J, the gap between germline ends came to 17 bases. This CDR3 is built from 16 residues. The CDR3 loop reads CASRVTARNGNQPQHF. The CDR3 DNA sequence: TGTGCCAGCAGAGTTACAGCGAGAAATGGCAATCAGCCCCAGCATTTT. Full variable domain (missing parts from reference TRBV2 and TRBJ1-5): EPEVTQTPSHQVTQMGQEVILRCVPISNHLYFYWYRQILGQKVEFLVSFYNNEISEKSEIFDDQFSVERPDGSNFTLKIRSTKLEDSAMYFCASRVTARNGNQPQHFGDGTRLSIL.

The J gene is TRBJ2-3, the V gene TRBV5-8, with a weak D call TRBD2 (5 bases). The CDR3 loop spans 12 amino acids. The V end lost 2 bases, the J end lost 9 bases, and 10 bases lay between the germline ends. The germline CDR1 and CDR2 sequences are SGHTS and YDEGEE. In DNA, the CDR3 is TGTGCCAGCAGCTTAGAGGGTAGGACGCAGTATTTT. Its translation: CASSLEGRTQYF.

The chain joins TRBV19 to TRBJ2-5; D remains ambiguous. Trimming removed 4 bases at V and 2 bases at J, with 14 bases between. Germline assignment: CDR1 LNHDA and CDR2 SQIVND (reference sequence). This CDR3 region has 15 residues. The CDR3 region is CASSTGRTAQETQYF. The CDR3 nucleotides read TGTGCCAGTAGTACCGGACGGACCGCTCAAGAGACCCAGTACTTC.

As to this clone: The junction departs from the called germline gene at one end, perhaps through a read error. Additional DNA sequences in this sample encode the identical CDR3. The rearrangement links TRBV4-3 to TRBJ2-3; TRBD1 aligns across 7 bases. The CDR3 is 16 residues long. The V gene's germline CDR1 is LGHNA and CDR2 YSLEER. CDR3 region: CASSQESGWGTDTQYF. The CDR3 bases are TGCGCCAGCAGCCAAGAATCGGGGTGGGGGACAGATACGCAATATTTT.

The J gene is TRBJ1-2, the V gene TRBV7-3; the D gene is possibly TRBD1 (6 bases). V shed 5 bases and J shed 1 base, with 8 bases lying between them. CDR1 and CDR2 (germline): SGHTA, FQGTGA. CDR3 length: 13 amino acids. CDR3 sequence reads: CASSPDSNYGYTF. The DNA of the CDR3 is TGTGCCAGCAGCCCGGACAGTAACTATGGCTACACCTTC.

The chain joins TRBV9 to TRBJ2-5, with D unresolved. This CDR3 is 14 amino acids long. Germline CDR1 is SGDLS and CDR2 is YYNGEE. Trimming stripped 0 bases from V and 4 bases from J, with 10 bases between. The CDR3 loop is CASSVAQHPETQYF. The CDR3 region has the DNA TGTGCCAGCAGCGTAGCGCAACACCCAGAGACCCAGTACTTC.

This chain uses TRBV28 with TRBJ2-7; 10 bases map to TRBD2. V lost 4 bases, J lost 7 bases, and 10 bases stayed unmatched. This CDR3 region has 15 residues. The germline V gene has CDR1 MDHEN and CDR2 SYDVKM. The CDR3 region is CASSSIAGGLREQYF. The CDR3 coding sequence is TGTGCCAGCAGTTCCATAGCGGGGGGCCTCCGGGAGCAGTACTTC. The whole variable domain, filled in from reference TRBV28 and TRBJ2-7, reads DVKVTQSSRYLVKRTGEKVFLECVQDMDHENMFWYRQDPGLGLRLIYFSYDVKMKEKGDIPEGYSVSREKKERFSLILESASTNQTSMYLCASSSIAGGLREQYFGPGTRLTVT.

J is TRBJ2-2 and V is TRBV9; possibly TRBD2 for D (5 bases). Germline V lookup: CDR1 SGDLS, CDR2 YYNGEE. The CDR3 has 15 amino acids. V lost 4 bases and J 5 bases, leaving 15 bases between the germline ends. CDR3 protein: CASSPLLLDTGELFF. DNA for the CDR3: TGTGCCAGCAGCCCCCTTCTACTAGATACCGGGGAGCTGTTTTTT.

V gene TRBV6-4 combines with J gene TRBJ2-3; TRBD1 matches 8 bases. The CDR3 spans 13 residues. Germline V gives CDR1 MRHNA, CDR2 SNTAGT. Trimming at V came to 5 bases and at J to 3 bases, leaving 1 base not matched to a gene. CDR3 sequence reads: CASSRQGTDTQYF. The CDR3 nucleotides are TGTGCCAGCAGTAGACAGGGGACAGATACGCAGTATTTT.

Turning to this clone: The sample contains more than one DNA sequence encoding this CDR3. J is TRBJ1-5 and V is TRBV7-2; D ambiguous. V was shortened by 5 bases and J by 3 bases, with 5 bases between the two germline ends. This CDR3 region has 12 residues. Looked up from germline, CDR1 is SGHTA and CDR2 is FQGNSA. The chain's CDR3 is CASSLSNQPQHF. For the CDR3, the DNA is TGTGCCAGCAGCCTCTCCAATCAGCCCCAGCATTTT.